A selection of T cell receptor beta chains follows, all from one sample in a study of blood T cell repertoires in COVID-19. The repertoire was sequenced with immunoSEQ multiplex PCR; TCRdb's copy has only in-frame clones and lacks some. The sample has tens of thousands of clones, around 84% seen once; the top ten hold 2.5%. Input material: peripheral blood. These receptors all stem from a man aged 45-65 years with acute or convalescent COVID-19. Each CDR3 is given with its conserved first and last residue. Fields, in order: D gene, J gene, clone size, V gene, CDR3 DNA, CDR3 protein. The D gene is left open where the match is weak. The size entry is marked missing in some rows and otherwise reads once, few, many or a size class.

TRBD2 TRBJ2-7 . TRBV10-1 TGCGCCAGCAGTGAGAGCGGGAGGGTAGGAGAGCAGTACTTC CASSESGRVGEQYF
. TRBJ2-1 . TRBV3-1/TRBV3-2 TGTGCCAGCAGCCAAGGTGGTAGCGGCAATGAGCAGTTCTTC CASSQGGSGNEQFF
. TRBJ2-5 . TRBV19 TGTGCCAGTAGTAGCCATGGGGGGAAAGAGACCCAGTACTTC CASSSHGGKETQYF
TRBD2 TRBJ2-1 . TRBV15 TGTGCCACCAGCATGGGACTAGTAGGCCATGGAGGTGAGCAGTTCTTC CATSMGLVGHGGEQFF
. TRBJ2-4 . TRBV7-9 TGTGCCAGCAGCTTAGTAATCGGGGGAGCCAAAAACATTCAGTACTTC CASSLVIGGAKNIQYF
TRBD1 TRBJ1-2 . TRBV14 TGTGCCAGCAGCCAGTTCCAGGGGGCGCAGAGAGGCTATGGCTACACCTTC CASSQFQGAQRGYGYTF
. TRBJ1-1 . TRBV19 TGTGCCAGTAGTGTGGACAGAGGGGACACTGAAGCTTTCTTT CASSVDRGDTEAFF
TRBD2 TRBJ2-7 . TRBV11-2 TGTGCCAGCAGCCCTCTGTCCCGGAAGCGGGGGGACCGCTACGAGCAGTACTTC CASSPLSRKRGDRYEQYF
. TRBJ1-6 . TRBV28 TGTGCCAGCAGTGCTGGACTGGGGAAGTCACCCCTCCACTTT CASSAGLGKSPLHF
. TRBJ2-5 . TRBV28 TGTGCCAGCAGTTTATTTCAGGGTACTTCTGGGGAGACCCAGTACTTC CASSLFQGTSGETQYF
TRBD2 TRBJ2-7 . TRBV7-9 TGTGCCAGCAGCCAAGACGGGAGGGGCCACGAGCAGTACTTC CASSQDGRGHEQYF
. TRBJ1-1 . TRBV5-4 TGTGCCAGCAGCTATACAGGGTTAGTTAAAGGGACTGAAGCTTTCTTT CASSYTGLVKGTEAFF
. TRBJ1-4 . TRBV7-9 TGTGCCAGCAGCTTAGGAGGATCTAATGAAAAACTGTTTTTT CASSLGGSNEKLFF
TRBD1 TRBJ2-7 once TRBV16 TGTGCCAGCAGCCAGCCGGGACAGGGGACGTACGAGCAGTACTTC CASSQPGQGTYEQYF
TRBD1 TRBJ2-7 . TRBV7-8 TGTGCCAGCAGACCCGGGACAGGGGGAACGAACGAGCAGTACTTC CASRPGTGGTNEQYF
TRBD2 TRBJ2-3 . TRBV7-3 TGTGCCAGCAGCCGCGGGGGAAACACAGATACGCAGTATTTT CASSRGGNTDTQYF
. TRBJ2-2 . TRBV10-1 TGCGCCAGCAGTGCAGGGGATAACACCGGGGAGCTGTTTTTT CASSAGDNTGELFF
TRBD2 TRBJ2-1 . TRBV15 TGTGCCACCAGCAGGGCGGGACTAGCGGGAGCTGGGGTCTTC CATSRAGLAGAGVF
TRBD1 TRBJ1-1 . TRBV30 TGTGCCTGGAGTAAACGGACAGGGCTGTTACCTGAAGCTTTCTTT CAWSKRTGLLPEAFF
. TRBJ1-4 . TRBV10-3 TGTGCCATCAGTGAGTCAATTGGGGGAGGCGAAAAACTGTTTTTT CAISESIGGGEKLFF
. TRBJ2-3 . TRBV29-1 TGCAGCGTGGCCGGGGATAGGGATACGCAGTATTTT CSVAGDRDTQYF
TRBD2 TRBJ2-5 . TRBV19 TGTGCCAGTAGTATAGGGAGTAGCGGGAGGGTTGGAGAGACCCAGTACTTC CASSIGSSGRVGETQYF
. TRBJ2-1 . TRBV19 TGTGCCAGCGGTCTCCGTAATGAGCAGTTCTTC CASGLRNEQFF
TRBD2 TRBJ2-1 . TRBV10-1 TGCGCCAGCAGTGGAGTTGGGACTAGCGGGTACAATGAGCAGTTCTTC CASSGVGTSGYNEQFF
TRBD2 TRBJ2-3 . TRBV30 TGTGCCGGCGGGGGGGAGGCAGATACGCAGTATTTT CAGGGEADTQYF